Listed here are 9 T cell receptor beta chains from one sample, sequenced in a study of CD8 T cells in ankylosing spondylitis. MiXCR, applied by TCRdb to the 5' RACE reads, yields one record per CDR3 protein. The repertoire has 200,000 to 250,000 distinct CDR3 sequences, about 10% of them found once; the top ten carry about 2.5%. What was sequenced was blood, either unsorted or a sorted T cell fraction (not recorded which). The receptors here all came from a male donor with ankylosing spondylitis or in good health (not recorded which).

Many counts were recorded for this clonotype. The chain carries TRBV6-1 and TRBJ1-2, with TRBD1 as a possible D gene (5 bases). Germline CDR1 MNHNS, CDR2 SASEGT. The V end was cut by 4 bases, the J end by 2 bases, with 8 bases between. The length of the CDR3 is 13 residues. CDR3 sequence (DNA): TGTGCCAGCAGTGCAAGACAGAACTATGGCTACACCTTC. Its translation: CASSARQNYGYTF.

In its sample, this clonotype was seen once. The J gene is TRBJ1-4, the V gene TRBV3-1; D gene uncertain. The CDR3 runs 15 residues. Trimming stripped 1 base from V and 4 bases from J, with 10 bases between. Germline CDR1 is LGHDT and CDR2 is YNNKEL (reference sequence). The CDR3 protein is CASSQVAQLNEKLFF. CDR3 DNA sequence: TGTGCCAGCAGCCAAGTAGCACAGCTTAATGAAAAACTGTTTTTT.

This clonotype was observed many times. The rearrangement links TRBV27 to TRBJ2-1, with TRBD2 identical over 12 bases. With V trimmed by 6 bases and J by 4 bases, 7 bases remained unmatched. CDR1 and CDR2 from the germline V gene are MNHEY and SMNVEV (reference sequence). The CDR3 contains 16 residues. The CDR3 region is CASRYTLAGGYNEQFF. DNA of the CDR3: TGTGCCAGCAGATATACTCTAGCGGGGGGGTACAATGAGCAGTTCTTC.

This clonotype was recorded at least ten times. V gene TRBV7-2 combines with J gene TRBJ1-1, with D possibly matching TRBD1 (5 bases). The V end lost 2 bases, the J end lost 6 bases, and 13 bases lay between the germline ends. The CDR3 runs to 14 residues. Germline CDR1 is SGHTA and CDR2 is FQGNSA. This CDR3 reads CASSLRYRSAEAFF. The CDR3 coding sequence is TGTGCCAGCAGCTTACGCTACAGGTCCGCTGAAGCTTTCTTT.

Many counts were recorded for this clonotype. This chain links TRBV9 with TRBJ1-2; TRBD1 might be the D (5 bases). CDR1 is SGDLS and CDR2 is YYNGEE in the germline V gene. The V end was cut by 4 bases, the J end by 7 bases, with 26 bases between. The CDR3 contains 17 residues. The CDR3 sequence: CASSLQLGGGISLGYTF. As DNA, the CDR3 is TGTGCCAGCAGCCTCCAACTGGGGGGGGGGATTTCACTTGGCTACACCTTC. Variable domain in full (rest from reference TRBV9 and TRBJ1-2): DSGVTQTPKHLITATGQRVTLRCSPRSGDLSVYWYQQSLDQGLQFLIQYYNGEERAKGNILERFSAQQFPDLHSELNLSSLELGDSALYFCASSLQLGGGISLGYTFGSGTRLTVV.

This clonotype has ten or more counts. V gene TRBV5-1 combines with J gene TRBJ2-2; tentatively, D is TRBD2 (5 bases). The CDR3 spans 15 residues. V was trimmed by 1 base and J by 5 bases, leaving 12 bases between them. Germline V CDR1 and CDR2: SGHRS, YFSETQ. For the CDR3, the DNA is TGCGCCAGCAGCTTGACGGCCGGGGAGACCGGGGAGCTGTTTTTT. Translation gives CASSLTAGETGELFF. The full variable domain, completed using reference TRBV5-1 and TRBJ2-2, is KAGVTQTPRYLIKTRGQQVTLSCSPISGHRSVSWYQQTPGQGLQFLFEYFSETQRNKGNFPGRFSGRQFSNSRSEMNVSTLELGDSALYLCASSLTAGETGELFFGEGSRLTVL.

Only a few counts were recorded for this clonotype. This rearrangement joins TRBV3-1 to TRBJ1-1; D not resolved. Germline CDR1 reads LGHDT; CDR2 reads YNNKEL (reference sequence). The length of the CDR3 is 11 residues. With 1 base removed from V and 11 bases from J, the gap between germline ends came to 8 bases. In DNA, the CDR3 is TGTGCCAGCAGCCAAGTAAACGACGCTTTCTTT. As protein: CASSQVNDAFF.

This clonotype was counted a few times. The chain links TRBV2 to TRBJ2-7, with D hard to call. Germline V gene lookup returns CDR1 SNHLY and CDR2 FYNNEI. This CDR3 is 12 amino acids long. V lost 5 bases and J 3 bases, leaving 8 bases between the germline ends. CDR3 DNA: TGTGCCAGCAGTCCTAAAGGCTACGAGCAGTACTTC. Residues: CASSPKGYEQYF.

This sequence joins TRBV18 and TRBJ2-1; no reliable D call. The V end was cut by 5 bases, the J end by 7 bases, with 24 bases between. From germline, CDR1 is KGHSH and CDR2 LQKENI. The CDR3 covers 17 residues. DNA of the CDR3: TGTGCCAGCTCATCCTCCTGGCGGTCCCCCAGTTCGAATGAGCAGTTCTTC. This translates into CASSSSWRSPSSNEQFF.